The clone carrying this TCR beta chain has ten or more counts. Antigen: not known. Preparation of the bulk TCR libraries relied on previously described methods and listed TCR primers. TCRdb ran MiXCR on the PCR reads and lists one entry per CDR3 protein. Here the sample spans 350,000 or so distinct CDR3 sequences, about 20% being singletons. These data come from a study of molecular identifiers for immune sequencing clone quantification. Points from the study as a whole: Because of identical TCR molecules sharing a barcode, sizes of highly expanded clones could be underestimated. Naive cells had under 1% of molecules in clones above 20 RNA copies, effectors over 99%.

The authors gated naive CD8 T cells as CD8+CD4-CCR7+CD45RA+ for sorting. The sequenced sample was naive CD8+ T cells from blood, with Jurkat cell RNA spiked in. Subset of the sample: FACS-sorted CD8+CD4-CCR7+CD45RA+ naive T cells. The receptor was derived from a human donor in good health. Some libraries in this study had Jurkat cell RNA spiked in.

This CDR3 is CASSPPIGINYTF. The CDR3 nucleotides read TGTGCCAGTAGTCCTCCCATCGGAATCAACTACACCTTC. V is TRBV19 and J is TRBJ1-2; D uncertain. Germline V CDR1 and CDR2: LNHDA, SQIVND (reference sequence). The germline V and J ends were trimmed by 5 bases and 10 bases, with 17 bases remaining between them. This CDR3 has 13 residues.